This T cell receptor (beta chain) appears in the sequencing data of a study of blood T cell repertoires in COVID-19. At the level of the study: Spain, Italy and the United States supplied samples that represented acute and convalescent COVID-19. PBMCs, B-cell-depleted T cells, or T cells were the source of the cDNA or gDNA that made up the material.

This clone is a singleton in its sample. Between the trimmed V and J ends, which lost 6 bases and 6 bases, there was a span of 17 bases. In germline, CDR1 is SGHTA, CDR2 FQGNSA. CDR3 length: 15 residues. Under the authors' procedure: Scientists estimated how many nucleated cells there were by amplifying reference gene primers. The protocol was immunoSEQ multiplex PCR, while the TCRdb copy is restricted to in-frame clones and leaves out a portion. Clonal size and the V and J genes are those of that table, whereas D and trimming came from the DNA. In the table there are roughly 55,000 clones, around three quarters of which are singletons.

Sequencing was performed on peripheral blood. The genes are TRBV7-2 and TRBJ2-2, with D perhaps TRBD1 (7 bases). The TCR sequence derives from a man aged 55 to 69 with acute or convalescent COVID-19. Written as DNA, the CDR3 is TGTGCCAGCAGTCCAGGGGGAGGTCGGGCCGGGGAGCTGTTTTTT. The encoded protein is CASSPGGGRAGELFF.